This T cell receptor (beta chain) was captured in a study of T cell repertoires in cytomegalovirus infection. Study background: Shared public TCR beta signatures pointed to both CMV infection and a matching HLA type.

TCRdb used MiXCR to reprocess the reads, holding one entry per CDR3 protein. Altogether about 320,000 distinct CDR3 sequences are present, 8% to 10% being singletons, with the ten largest covering around 4.5%. Note on this clonotype: Its antigen remains unknown. A read error may be the cause here, since a much bigger clone is one base away.

CDR1 is MGHRA, CDR2 YSYEKL, per germline. CDR3 length equals 18 residues. V lost 1 base to trimming and J lost 6 bases; unmatched junction nucleotides: 9. Findings of the study overall: Dominant in the ex vivo response were TCR beta clonotypes restricted by HLA-C and specific for CMV.

The receptor's source is a human donor in good health (CMV status not recorded). Some clones in this sample may be carry-over from other donors' samples. This sequence joins TRBV4-1 and TRBJ2-1; TRBD2 matches 13 bases. Sequencing was carried out using PBMCs. The CDR3 spells CASSQVTSGGPVPNEQFF. The DNA of the CDR3 is TGCGCCAGCAGCCAAGTGACTAGCGGGGGGCCGGTACCCAATGAGCAGTTCTTC.